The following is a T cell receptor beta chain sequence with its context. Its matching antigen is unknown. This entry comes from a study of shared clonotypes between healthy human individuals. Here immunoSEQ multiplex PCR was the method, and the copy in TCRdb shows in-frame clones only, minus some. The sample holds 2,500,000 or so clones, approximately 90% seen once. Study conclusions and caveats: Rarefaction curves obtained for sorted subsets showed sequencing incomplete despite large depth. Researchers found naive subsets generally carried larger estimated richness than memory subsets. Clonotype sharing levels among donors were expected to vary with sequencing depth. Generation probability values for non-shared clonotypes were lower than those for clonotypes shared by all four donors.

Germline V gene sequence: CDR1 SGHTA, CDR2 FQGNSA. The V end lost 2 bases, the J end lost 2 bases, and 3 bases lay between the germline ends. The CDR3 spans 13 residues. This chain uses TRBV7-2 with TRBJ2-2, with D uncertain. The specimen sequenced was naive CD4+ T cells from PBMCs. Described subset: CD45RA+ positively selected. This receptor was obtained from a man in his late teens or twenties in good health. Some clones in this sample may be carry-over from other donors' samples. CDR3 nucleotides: TGTGCCAGCAGCTTAATTAACACCGGGGAGCTGTTTTTT. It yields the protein CASSLINTGELFF.